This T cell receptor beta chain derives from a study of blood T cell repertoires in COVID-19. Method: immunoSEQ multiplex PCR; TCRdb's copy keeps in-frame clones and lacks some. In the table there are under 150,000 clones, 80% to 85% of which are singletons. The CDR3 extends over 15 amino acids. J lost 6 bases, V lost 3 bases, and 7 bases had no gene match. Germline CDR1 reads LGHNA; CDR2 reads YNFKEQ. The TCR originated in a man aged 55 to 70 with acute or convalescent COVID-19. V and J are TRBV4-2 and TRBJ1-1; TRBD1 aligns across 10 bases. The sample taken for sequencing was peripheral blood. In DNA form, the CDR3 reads TGTGCCAGCAGCCACGCCGGGACAGGGGACGCTGAAGCTTTCTTT. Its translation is CASSHAGTGDAEAFF.